This section outlines one TCR beta chain sequence together with its context. The data belong to a study of CD8 T cells in ankylosing spondylitis. TCRdb reprocessed the 5' RACE reads with MiXCR, giving one entry per CDR3 protein. The sample records 200,000 to 300,000 distinct CDR3 sequences, about 10% being singletons. The germline V gene encodes CDR1 SGHDT and CDR2 YYEEEE. V gave up 1 base and J gave up 8 bases, with 19 bases separating them. This CDR3 is 15 amino acids long. The sequence was obtained from a male donor with ankylosing spondylitis or in good health (not recorded which). Sequenced input: blood, either unsorted or a sorted T cell fraction (not recorded which). The chain joins TRBV5-6 to TRBJ2-7; possibly TRBD2 for D (5 bases). The CDR3 region is CASSLIPGYQQKQYF. The CDR3 DNA follows: TGTGCCAGCAGCTTGATACCGGGATATCAGCAGAAGCAGTACTTC. The complete variable domain, with remaining parts taken from reference TRBV5-6 and TRBJ2-7, reads DAGVTQSPTHLIKTRGQQVTLRCSPKSGHDTVSWYQQALGQGPQFIFQYYEEEERQRGNFPDRFSGHQFPNYSSELNVNALLLGDSALYLCASSLIPGYQQKQYFGPGTRLTVT.